The 4 T cell receptor beta chains reported below all come from one sample, sequenced in a study of cytomegalovirus exposure and HLA in healthy donors. Use of 60 Vbeta and 13 Jbeta primers characterized the PCR. The repertoire was sequenced with immunoSEQ multiplex PCR; TCRdb's copy has only in-frame clones and lacks some. The table shows 150,000 or so clones, with less than 75% occurring only once. What was sequenced was PBMCs. The source is a girl between 5 and 17 years old in good health and CMV-seronegative.

This clone showed up just a few times. The J gene is TRBJ1-1, the V gene TRBV12-5, with D perhaps matching TRBD1 (6 bases). The CDR3 consists of 15 residues. The V gene lost 4 bases and the J gene lost 1 base, with 13 bases spanning the gap. From germline, CDR1 is LGHNT and CDR2 FRNRAP. The CDR3 DNA sequence: TGTGCTAGTGGTTCGCCCCCGACAGGGAACACTGAAGCTTTCTTT. The encoded protein is CASGSPPTGNTEAFF.

This chain links TRBV9 with TRBJ1-2, with 8 bases matching TRBD1. Looked up from germline, CDR1 is SGDLS and CDR2 is YYNGEE. The CDR3 is made up of 17 amino acids. Trimming took 4 bases from V and 0 from J; bases not matched to a gene: 11. For the CDR3, the DNA is TGTGCCAGCAGCACTCCGACAGGGGTCGGGCCTAACTATGGCTACACCTTC. It yields the protein CASSTPTGVGPNYGYTF.

This chain joins TRBV5-1 and TRBJ1-1; maybe TRBD1 (5 bases). Per germline, CDR1 SGHRS and CDR2 YFSETQ. Trimming left V 3 bases short and J 5 bases short, with 17 bases between. The CDR3 loop spans 15 amino acids. The CDR3 region has the DNA TGCGCCAGCAGCTGGACTAGGGGCTTAAAAACTGAAGCTTTCTTT. It specifies CASSWTRGLKTEAFF.

This clone was observed a few times. The V and J genes are TRBV30 and TRBJ2-1; 10 nucleotides agree with TRBD1. This CDR3 spans 14 amino acids. In germline, CDR1 is GTSNPN, CDR2 SVGIG (reference sequence). The V segment lost 1 base and the J segment 9 bases; nucleotides outside the gene matches: 6. The DNA of the CDR3 is TGTGCCTGGAGTGGGCGGACAGGGGGTAGTGAGCAGTTCTTC. This codes for CAWSGRTGGSEQFF.